Described below is a single T cell receptor (beta chain) sequence and its context. These data originate in a study of blood T cell repertoires in COVID-19. The overall study: Whether acute or convalescent, the COVID-19 samples came from the United States, Italy and Spain. Sample material is recorded as cDNA or gDNA derived from T cells, B-cell-depleted T cells, or PBMCs.

The authors' processing: The authors estimated nucleated cell counts from reference gene primer amplification. Repertoires were generated with immunoSEQ multiplex PCR, while TCRdb's copy carries only in-frame clones and drops some. V and J calls and clone size are as listed in that table; D and trimming were resolved from the DNA. This sample has approximately 530,000 clones, with 85% to 90% found just once. Patients at the Seattle site were enrolled during active infection and followed longitudinally. This clonotype originated in a woman aged 45-59 years with COVID-19, enrolled during active disease. Specimen: peripheral blood.

CDR3 sequence: CATDQGYGYTF. In nucleotides, the CDR3 is TGTGCCACTGATCAGGGGTATGGCTACACCTTC. The chain combines TRBV2 with TRBJ1-2, with D possibly matching TRBD1 (6 bases). V gave up 10 bases and J gave up 5 bases, with 11 bases separating them. From germline, CDR1 is SNHLY and CDR2 FYNNEI. CDR3 length: 11 amino acids.